The 31 T cell receptor beta chains presented below share a single source sample, sequenced in a study of shared T cell receptors in the human thymus. Here immunoSEQ multiplex PCR was the method, and the copy in TCRdb shows in-frame clones only, minus some. Here the sample spans around 730,000 clones, approximately 83% being singletons. These data also formed part of another study, on human thymus T cells.

Sequencing used thymocytes. The receptors come from a girl less than two years old with a congenital heart defect.

This clone came up a few times. The chain uses TRBV7-9 and TRBJ1-4; 10 nucleotides align to TRBD1. The J segment lost 0 bases and the V segment lost 5 bases, leaving 6 bases of the junction unmatched. CDR3 length: 17 residues. Looked up from germline, CDR1 is SEHNR and CDR2 is FQNEAQ (reference sequence). The CDR3: CASSARDRGATNEKLFF. The CDR3 DNA follows: TGTGCCAGCAGCGCCCGGGACAGGGGCGCAACTAATGAAAAACTGTTTTTT.

This rearrangement joins TRBV10-2 to TRBJ1-1; a possible D gene is TRBD1 (5 bases). Trimming took 2 bases from V and 5 from J, leaving 15 bases between them. Germline V lookup: CDR1 WSHSY, CDR2 SAAADI. The CDR3 has 15 residues. DNA for the CDR3: TGCGCCAGCAGTGAGCTTACAGGCGGATATACTGAAGCTTTCTTT. Translated: CASSELTGGYTEAFF.

The V call is TRBV9, the J call TRBJ1-1; a weak D match, TRBD1 (6 bases). Deletions cut 9 bases from V and 1 base from J, with 19 bases between. This CDR3 is 15 amino acids long. Per the germline V gene, CDR1 is SGDLS and CDR2 is YYNGEE. The CDR3 loop reads CATNRALRENTEAFF. DNA for the CDR3: TGTGCCACCAACAGGGCCCTTAGGGAGAACACTGAAGCTTTCTTT. Supplemented by reference TRBV9 and TRBJ1-1, the full variable domain reads DSGVTQTPKHLITATGQRVTLRCSPRSGDLSVYWYQQSLDQGLQFLIQYYNGEERAKGNILERFSAQQFPDLHSELNLSSLELGDSALYFCATNRALRENTEAFFGQGTRLTVV.

Concerning this clone: Additional DNA sequences in this sample encode the identical CDR3. This chain links TRBV5-1 with TRBJ1-2, with D perhaps matching TRBD1 (6 bases). From germline, CDR1 is SGHRS and CDR2 YFSETQ. Deletions cut 1 base from V and 0 bases from J, with 7 bases between. This CDR3 is 14 amino acids long. The CDR3 bases are TGCGCCAGCAGCTTGACAGGGACTAACTATGGCTACACCTTC. Translating gives CASSLTGTNYGYTF.

This chain links TRBV28 with TRBJ1-6; tentative D call: TRBD1 (5 bases). V was shortened by 6 bases and J by 7 bases, with 13 bases between the two germline ends. Germline V CDR1 and CDR2: MDHEN, SYDVKM. The CDR3 runs to 14 residues. CDR3 loop: CASRRSHRNSPLHF. The DNA of the CDR3 is TGTGCCAGCAGACGCTCTCACAGGAATTCACCCCTCCACTTT.

The gene calls are TRBV15 and TRBJ2-3; 9 positions match TRBD2. This CDR3 region has 18 residues. Losses at the gene ends were 5 bases for V and 4 bases for J; bases not matched to a gene: 16. Germline CDR1 LNHNV, CDR2 YYDKDF (reference sequence). CDR3 nucleotide sequence: TGTGCCACCAGCTCCAACCCGCAGACTAGCGGAGATCCAGATACGCAGTATTTT. Translating gives CATSSNPQTSGDPDTQYF.

The V call is TRBV13, the J call TRBJ2-6, with TRBD2 identical over 10 bases. V lost 0 bases and J lost 0; bases outside the gene matches: 8. The germline CDR1 and CDR2 sequences are PRHDT and FYEKMQ (reference sequence). The CDR3 length is 20 residues. The CDR3 DNA reads TGTGCCAGCAGCTTAGGCAGCGGGGGGGCCGTTTTCTCTGGGGCCAACGTCCTGACTTTC. It yields the protein CASSLGSGGAVFSGANVLTF.

The J gene is TRBJ1-5, the V gene TRBV30, with 8 bases aligning to TRBD1. Trimming at V came to 2 bases and at J to 4 bases, leaving 4 bases not matched to a gene. The CDR3 is 14 amino acids. The germline CDR1 and CDR2 sequences are GTSNPN and SVGIG (reference sequence). The chain's CDR3 is CAWSIGTGNQPQHF. For the CDR3, the DNA is TGTGCCTGGAGTATCGGGACAGGAAATCAGCCCCAGCATTTT.

The genes are TRBV6-5 and TRBJ1-4; no firm D call. The CDR3 totals 14 residues. Germline V gene data show CDR1 as MNHEY and CDR2 as SVGAGI. Between the trimmed V and J ends, which lost 8 bases and 3 bases, there was a span of 13 bases. The CDR3 spells CASGSKRANEKLFF. The CDR3 DNA follows: TGTGCCAGCGGTAGCAAGCGGGCTAATGAAAAACTGTTTTTT.

The chain has TRBV7-8 and TRBJ1-5; D unclear. This CDR3 spans 12 amino acids. V was cut by 5 bases and J by 4 bases, with 6 bases left in between. Germline V gives CDR1 SGHVS, CDR2 FQNEAQ. The CDR3 nucleotides read TGTGCCAGCAGCAACGAGAATCAGCCCCAGCATTTT. This translates into CASSNENQPQHF.

The CDR3 protein is CASSLKRERPKDNQPQHF. CDR3 nucleotide sequence: TGTGCCAGCAGCTTAAAGCGGGAGCGCCCCAAAGACAATCAGCCCCAGCATTTT. This chain uses TRBV7-3 with TRBJ1-5; no definite D call. Germline CDR1 SGHTA, CDR2 FQGTGA. The V gene lost 1 base and the J gene lost 3 bases, with 19 bases spanning the gap. The CDR3 contains 18 residues.

The V gene is TRBV6-5, the J gene TRBJ1-5; D uncertain. The V end was cut by 4 bases, the J end by 7 bases, with 11 bases between. Germline loops: CDR1 MNHEY, CDR2 SVGAGI. CDR3 length equals 13 residues. The CDR3 loop is CASSSGVGQPQHF. In DNA form, the CDR3 reads TGTGCCAGCAGTTCGGGAGTAGGCCAGCCCCAGCATTTT.

The gene calls are TRBV10-2 and TRBJ1-2, with 8 nucleotides matching TRBD1. V lost 7 bases and J lost 3; bases outside the gene matches: 10. There are 15 residues in the CDR3. Germline CDR1 is WSHSY and CDR2 is SAAADI. The CDR3 here is CASTSGRGHDYGYTF. The CDR3 DNA reads as TGCGCCAGCACGTCTGGCAGGGGGCATGACTATGGCTACACCTTC.

CDR3 nucleotide sequence: TGTGCCAGCAGCTTAGCGAGGGAGGACGAGCAGTACTTC. Encoded protein: CASSLAREDEQYF. V is TRBV7-9 and J is TRBJ2-7; D may be TRBD2 (6 bases). V was trimmed by 0 bases and J by 5 bases, leaving 8 bases between them. Germline V gene data show CDR1 as SEHNR and CDR2 as FQNEAQ (reference sequence). CDR3 length equals 13 residues.

Concerning this clone itself: A read error may produce the germline difference seen at one junction end. The V call is TRBV27, the J call TRBJ2-7, with 12 nucleotides matching TRBD1. Germline V gene sequence: CDR1 MNHEY, CDR2 SMNVEV (reference sequence). This CDR3 contains 16 residues. The DNA of the CDR3 is TGTGCCAGCAGTTTAGGGACAGGGGGCTCCTCGGCCTTGACAGTCTTC. It is translated as CASSLGTGGSSALTVF.

V usage is TRBV7-8 and J usage is TRBJ1-5, with 8 bases lining up with TRBD1. CDR1 is SGHVS, CDR2 FQNEAQ, per germline. The CDR3 has 17 residues. The V segment lost 3 bases and the J segment 6 bases; nucleotides outside the gene matches: 13. The CDR3 nucleotides read TGTGCCAGCAGCTTCCTGGAAGGACAGGGAGTGAGTCAGCCCCAGCATTTT. It codes for CASSFLEGQGVSQPQHF.

Here the CDR3 reads CASSQDIRRQGADTQYF. The CDR3 region has the DNA TGTGCCAGCAGCCAAGATATCCGGCGACAGGGGGCGGATACGCAGTATTTT. V and J are TRBV14 and TRBJ2-3, with 10 bases lining up with TRBD1. Losses at the gene ends were 0 bases for V and 6 bases for J; bases not matched to a gene: 9. CDR1 is SGHDN, CDR2 FVKESK, per germline. The CDR3 has 17 residues.

This clone has a single count. The V call is TRBV4-1, the J call TRBJ2-7, with D tentatively TRBD1 (6 bases). Trimming removed 0 bases from V and 4 bases from J, with 10 bases in between. CDR3 length equals 14 residues. Germline CDR1 and CDR2: MGHRA and YSYEKL. The CDR3: CASSQERTGYEQYF. For the CDR3, the DNA is TGCGCCAGCAGCCAAGAACGAACAGGGTACGAGCAGTACTTC.

The CDR3 protein is CASSQTLYPPFGAFALGYTF. In DNA form, the CDR3 reads TGCGCCAGCAGCCAGACCCTTTACCCCCCCTTTGGGGCTTTTGCGCTCGGCTACACCTTC. The rearrangement uses TRBV4-1 and TRBJ1-2, with D possibly being TRBD1 (5 bases). CDR3 length: 20 amino acids. CDR1 is MGHRA, CDR2 YSYEKL, per germline. V lost 3 bases and J 8 bases, leaving 34 bases between the germline ends.

The genes are TRBV5-1 and TRBJ2-3; TRBD2 agrees at 9 bases. CDR3 length: 20 amino acids. Germline CDR1 is SGHRS and CDR2 is YFSETQ. J lost 1 base, V lost 4 bases, and 19 bases had no gene match. The CDR3 DNA reads as TGCGCCAGCAGCCTGATGAGTCGTCGGGTAGCGGGGGAGTGCACAGATACGCAGTATTTT. Protein: CASSLMSRRVAGECTDTQYF.

This clone showed up just once. The chain is built from TRBV19 and TRBJ1-5; TRBD1 matches at 9 bases. The V gene's germline CDR1 is LNHDA and CDR2 SQIVND (reference sequence). The trim removed 8 bases at V and 6 bases at J, leaving 8 bases unmatched. The CDR3 contains 14 residues. The CDR3 DNA reads as TGTGCCAGTTGTAGGACAGGGGTGGGTCAGCCCCAGCATTTT. Its protein is CASCRTGVGQPQHF.

The chain has TRBV11-2 and TRBJ2-3; TRBD2 matches 13 bases. The V segment lost 5 bases and the J segment 4 bases; nucleotides outside the gene matches: 6. The CDR3 runs to 16 residues. The germline V gene encodes CDR1 SGHAT and CDR2 FQNNGV. The CDR3 DNA is TGTGCCAGCAGCCTTGGGACTAGCGGGGAGTCAGATACGCAGTATTTT. Protein sequence: CASSLGTSGESDTQYF.

The rearrangement uses TRBV5-6 and TRBJ2-3; 8 bases align to TRBD2. This CDR3 has 14 residues. The germline CDR1 and CDR2 sequences are SGHDT and YYEEEE. Unmatched junction bases numbered 8, after V lost 4 bases and J lost 7 bases. CDR3 sequence reads: CASSPGTRRYTQYF. The CDR3 bases are TGTGCCAGCAGCCCCGGGACTAGGCGCTATACGCAGTATTTT. Drawing the rest from reference TRBV5-6 and TRBJ2-3, the complete variable domain is DAGVTQSPTHLIKTRGQQVTLRCSPKSGHDTVSWYQQALGQGPQFIFQYYEEEERQRGNFPDRFSGHQFPNYSSELNVNALLLGDSALYLCASSPGTRRYTQYFGPGTRLTVL.

This clone came up a few times. The V gene is TRBV7-2, the J gene TRBJ1-2; D unclear. The germline V gene has CDR1 SGHTA and CDR2 FQGNSA. V dropped 1 base and J dropped 5 bases, with 14 bases sitting between them. This CDR3 is 15 amino acids long. The CDR3 loop is CASSLVFLTTYGYTF. CDR3 DNA: TGTGCCAGCAGCTTAGTTTTTCTTACGACATATGGCTACACCTTC. The full variable domain, its missing parts supplied by reference TRBV7-2 and TRBJ1-2, is GAGVSQSPSNKVTEKGKDVELRCDPISGHTALYWYRQSLGQGLEFLIYFQGNSAPDKSGLPSDRFSAERTGGSVSTLTIQRTQQEDSAVYLCASSLVFLTTYGYTFGSGTRLTVV.

The chain has TRBV6-5 and TRBJ2-7; 7 nucleotides align to TRBD2. The germline gives CDR1 MNHEY, CDR2 SVGAGI. J was trimmed by 4 bases and V by 1 base; bases with no gene match: 4. The CDR3 has 14 amino acids. The CDR3 protein is CASSYFQGGYEQYF. In nucleotides, the CDR3 is TGTGCCAGCAGTTACTTCCAGGGAGGGTACGAGCAGTACTTC.

This chain joins TRBV11-2 and TRBJ1-4; TRBD1 agrees at 9 bases. Trimming at V came to 1 base and at J to 6 bases, leaving 3 bases not matched to a gene. This CDR3 is 15 amino acids long. Germline values: CDR1 SGHAT, CDR2 FQNNGV. CDR3 sequence: CASSLGRDRDEKLFF. Written as DNA, the CDR3 is TGTGCCAGCAGCTTAGGAAGGGACAGGGATGAAAAACTGTTTTTT.

This clone was observed once. The V and J genes are TRBV5-8 and TRBJ2-2, with TRBD1 matching 11 bases. From germline, CDR1 is SGHTS and CDR2 YDEGEE. This CDR3 has 18 residues. V lost 1 base, J lost 2 bases, and 7 bases stayed unmatched. The CDR3 coding sequence is TGTGCCAGCAGCTTGCGGGACAGGGGGATTTTTAACACCGGGGAGCTGTTTTTT. It translates to CASSLRDRGIFNTGELFF. The full variable domain, completed using reference TRBV5-8 and TRBJ2-2, is EAGVTQSPTHLIKTRGQQATLRCSPISGHTSVYWYQQALGLGLQFLLWYDEGEERNRGNFPPRFSGRQFPNYSSELNVNALELEDSALYLCASSLRDRGIFNTGELFFGEGSRLTVL.

The chain links TRBV6-5 to TRBJ2-5; 7 bases line up with TRBD2. The better agreement between TRBJ2-7 and the DNA end casts doubt on the J call. Germline CDR1 is MNHEY and CDR2 is SVGAGI. This CDR3 spans 14 amino acids. The DNA of the CDR3 is TGTGCCAGCAGTTACTCTCGGGACTACAACGAGCAGTACTTC. It is translated as CASSYSRDYNEQYF.

This clone was seen more than once but under ten times. This chain uses TRBV4-1 with TRBJ1-3; D not certain. Germline values: CDR1 MGHRA, CDR2 YSYEKL. The CDR3 contains 18 residues. The V and J ends lost 4 bases and 0 bases respectively, with 19 bases between them. DNA for the CDR3: TGCGCCAGCAGCCCAAGATCCGAAGCTGACACCTCTGGAAACACCATATATTTT. Protein sequence: CASSPRSEADTSGNTIYF.

For the CDR3, the DNA is TGTGCCAGCAGTTTATCAGAATGGTCGGGGGGCTACACCTTC. Amino acids: CASSLSEWSGGYTF. V and J are TRBV27 and TRBJ1-2; D ambiguous. The germline V gene has CDR1 MNHEY and CDR2 SMNVEV (reference sequence). Trimming stripped 0 bases from V and 8 bases from J, with 13 bases between. The CDR3 is 14 amino acids.

The V call is TRBV28, the J call TRBJ2-3; TRBD1 might be the D (6 bases). Trimming removed 4 bases at V and 7 bases at J, with 12 bases between. This CDR3 has 13 amino acids. The germline V gene has CDR1 MDHEN and CDR2 SYDVKM. The CDR3 nucleotides are TGTGCCAGCAGTTACGACAGGCACCATACGCAGTATTTT. Its translation is CASSYDRHHTQYF.